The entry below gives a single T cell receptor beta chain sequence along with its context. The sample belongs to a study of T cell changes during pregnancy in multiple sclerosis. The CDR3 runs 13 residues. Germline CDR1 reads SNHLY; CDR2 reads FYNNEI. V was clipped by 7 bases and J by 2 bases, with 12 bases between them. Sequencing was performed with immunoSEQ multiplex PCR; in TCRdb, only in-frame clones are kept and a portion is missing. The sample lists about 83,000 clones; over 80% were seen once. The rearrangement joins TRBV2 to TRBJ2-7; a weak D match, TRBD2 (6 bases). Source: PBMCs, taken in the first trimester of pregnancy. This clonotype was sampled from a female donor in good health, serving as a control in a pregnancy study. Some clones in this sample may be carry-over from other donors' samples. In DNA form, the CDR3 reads TGTGCCAGCACCGAGCGGGCTCCCTACGAGCAGTACTTC. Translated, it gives CASTERAPYEQYF.